The 21 T cell receptor beta chains reported below all come from one sample, sequenced in a study of vaccination effects on CD4 cells after COVID-19. Generated by immunoSEQ multiplex PCR, the TCRdb table keeps only in-frame clones and is missing some. The sample shows tens of thousands of clones, around 73% of them seen only once. Antigen-specific CD4+ T cells were expanded (with viral peptide pools) by the ViraFEST assay ahead of sequencing. With approximately 9 days of culture completed, CD4+ T cells were isolated. Two doses of either BNT162b2 or mRNA-1273 were given to each participant. Their cognate antigens are unknown. The sample consisted of CD4+ T cells from PBMCs cultured with HCoV-229E spike peptides, taken after COVID-19 vaccination. The receptors derive from a human donor who received a COVID-19 vaccine.

The chain uses TRBV3-1 (or the pseudogene TRBV3-2) and TRBJ1-6; a possible D gene is TRBD1 (5 bases). This CDR3 has 15 residues. Trimming stripped 0 bases from V and 10 bases from J, with 13 bases between. Germline assignment: CDR1 LGHDT and CDR2 YNNKEL (reference sequence). The CDR3 loop is CASSQDFRGSSPLHF. The CDR3 nucleotides read TGTGCCAGCAGCCAAGATTTCCGGGGCTCCTCACCCCTCCACTTT.

The chain combines TRBV5-1 with TRBJ1-6; 8 nucleotides align to TRBD1. The CDR3 has 13 residues. Germline V lookup: CDR1 SGHRS, CDR2 YFSETQ. V was clipped by 0 bases and J by 14 bases; unmatched bases: 4. CDR3 coding DNA: TGCGCCAGCAGCTTGGTGGACAGGGAGTCCCTCCACTTT. Its protein product is CASSLVDRESLHF.

The chain uses TRBV27 and TRBJ2-5; 16 positions match TRBD2. In germline, CDR1 is MNHEY, CDR2 SMNVEV (reference sequence). V gave up 5 bases and J gave up 3 bases; unmatched junction bases: 15. This CDR3 is 20 amino acids long. The CDR3 DNA sequence: TGTGCCAGCAGTCCGGGACTAGCGGGGGGGCTTTTGTGGAAGGAAGAGACCCAGTACTTC. Amino acids: CASSPGLAGGLLWKEETQYF.

This chain links TRBV2 with TRBJ2-3; 9 nucleotides agree with TRBD1. The CDR3 has 15 amino acids. With V trimmed by 7 bases and J by 6 bases, 11 bases remained unmatched. CDR1 is SNHLY, CDR2 FYNNEI, per germline. CDR3 nucleotide sequence: TGTGCCAGCAAGGCATCCGGGACAGGGAGGGATACGCAGTATTTT. Encoded protein: CASKASGTGRDTQYF. Drawing the rest from reference TRBV2 and TRBJ2-3, the complete variable domain is EPEVTQTPSHQVTQMGQEVILRCVPISNHLYFYWYRQILGQKVEFLVSFYNNEISEKSEIFDDQFSVERPDGSNFTLKIRSTKLEDSAMYFCASKASGTGRDTQYFGPGTRLTVL.

The chain couples TRBV5-1 to TRBJ2-5; maybe TRBD2 (6 bases). The V end was cut by 0 bases, the J end by 5 bases, with 11 bases between. The CDR3 is 14 amino acids. Per the germline V gene, CDR1 is SGHRS and CDR2 is YFSETQ. DNA of the CDR3: TGCGCCAGCAGCTTGGGCGGGACGGAGGAGACCCAGTACTTC. It specifies CASSLGGTEETQYF.

The rearrangement joins TRBV7-2 to TRBJ1-2; no clear D. This CDR3 contains 14 residues. Germline V gene data show CDR1 as SGHTA and CDR2 as FQGNSA. V lost 1 base and J lost 2, with 8 bases in between. The CDR3 loop is CASSLGGSNYGYTF. CDR3 sequence (DNA): TGTGCCAGCAGCTTAGGCGGGAGCAACTATGGCTACACCTTC.

The table lists this clone with a few counts. V gene TRBV29-1 combines with J gene TRBJ2-2; TRBD1 agrees at 8 bases. The CDR3 is 15 residues long. The ends lost 2 bases at V and 5 bases at J; junction bases unmatched: 7. The germline V gene has CDR1 SQVTM and CDR2 ANQGSEA. CDR3 region: CSVELGQGRTGELFF. The CDR3 DNA is TGCAGCGTTGAACTCGGACAGGGAAGGACCGGGGAGCTGTTTTTT.

In nucleotides, the CDR3 is TGCGCCAGCAGCTTGATGCCGGGGGGGGGAAATGGCTACACCTTC. Translated, it gives CASSLMPGGGNGYTF. The chain is built from TRBV5-1 and TRBJ1-2; D is possibly TRBD1 (5 bases). This CDR3 has 15 amino acids. Germline V gene lookup returns CDR1 SGHRS and CDR2 YFSETQ. V lost 1 base, J lost 6 bases, and 16 bases lay in between.

There are a few counts of this clone. The J gene is TRBJ1-6, the V gene TRBV27; D is possibly TRBD1 (5 bases). With 1 base removed from V and 5 bases from J, the gap between germline ends came to 9 bases. In germline, CDR1 is MNHEY, CDR2 SMNVEV (reference sequence). The CDR3 consists of 15 residues. The CDR3 nucleotides are TGTGCCAGCAGTTTATGGGGACCTAATAATTCACCCCTCCACTTT. This sequence encodes CASSLWGPNNSPLHF.

CDR3 coding DNA: TGTGCCAGCAGCTTATCCAGGGGGCGTGAAAAACTGTTTTTT. Translated, it gives CASSLSRGREKLFF. The chain joins TRBV7-2 to TRBJ1-4; 8 bases are shared with TRBD1. The V gene's germline CDR1 is SGHTA and CDR2 FQGNSA. V gave up 2 bases and J gave up 7 bases; unmatched junction bases: 3. CDR3 length: 14 amino acids.

The genes are TRBV28 and TRBJ1-2; 12 bases are a match to TRBD1. CDR1 is MDHEN and CDR2 is SYDVKM in the germline V gene. J gave up 8 bases and V 5 bases, and 15 bases lay outside the gene matches. The CDR3 loop spans 17 amino acids. CDR3 sequence reads: CASSPRDRGRIGRGYTF. CDR3 nucleotides: TGTGCCAGCAGTCCCAGGGACAGGGGGCGAATCGGTCGGGGCTACACCTTC.

J is TRBJ2-2 and V is TRBV19; TRBD1 agrees at 7 bases. V was pared by 5 bases and J by 5 bases, with 8 bases of the junction left unmatched. The CDR3 contains 15 residues. Germline CDR1 LNHDA, CDR2 SQIVND (reference sequence). In DNA form, the CDR3 reads TGTGCCAGTAGTGCCATACAGGGGTTGACCGGGGAGCTGTTTTTT. Its protein is CASSAIQGLTGELFF.

In its sample, this clone was seen a few times. The chain employs TRBV5-1 and TRBJ2-2; D not certain. This CDR3 contains 12 residues. The ends were cut back, 2 bases at V and 6 bases at J, with 5 bases in the middle. Looked up from germline, CDR1 is SGHRS and CDR2 is YFSETQ. The CDR3 loop reads CASSFNPGELFF. DNA of the CDR3: TGCGCCAGCAGCTTCAACCCCGGGGAGCTGTTTTTT.

This clone has a single count. The chain combines TRBV7-2 with TRBJ1-2; a possible D gene is TRBD1 (5 bases). The CDR3 has 15 amino acids. The germline gives CDR1 SGHTA, CDR2 FQGNSA. Trimming removed 1 base at V and 3 bases at J, with 12 bases between. This CDR3 reads CASSLDSGHYYGYTF. In nucleotides, the CDR3 is TGTGCCAGCAGCTTAGATTCGGGGCACTACTATGGCTACACCTTC.

The chain joins TRBV6-4 to TRBJ2-3, with 10 bases lining up with TRBD2. J lost 2 bases, V lost 0 bases, and 2 bases had no gene match. The CDR3 has 16 amino acids. The germline CDR1 and CDR2 sequences are MRHNA and SNTAGT. CDR3 bases: TGTGCCAGCAGTGACTCGAGCGGGGGGGCCACAGATACGCAGTATTTT. Translated, it gives CASSDSSGGATDTQYF.

The CDR3 loop reads CASSPPPGNTIYF. In DNA form, the CDR3 reads TGTGCCAGCAGCCCCCCACCCGGGAACACCATATATTTT. The V call is TRBV16, the J call TRBJ1-3; D is uncertain. Trimming stripped 4 bases from V and 7 bases from J, with 11 bases between. Germline V lookup: CDR1 KGHSY, CDR2 FQNENV. The CDR3 is 13 residues long.

The chain combines TRBV19 with TRBJ1-5; tentatively, D is TRBD1 (5 bases). The germline V and J ends were trimmed by 4 bases and 5 bases, with 15 bases remaining between them. CDR3 length: 15 amino acids. Germline V gene data show CDR1 as LNHDA and CDR2 as SQIVND (reference sequence). The CDR3 spells CASSTEGEYDQPQHF. Here the CDR3 DNA reads TGTGCCAGTAGTACCGAAGGGGAGTACGATCAGCCCCAGCATTTT.

This sequence joins TRBV3-1 (or the pseudogene TRBV3-2) and TRBJ2-5, with D unresolved. V was trimmed by 3 bases and J by 7 bases, leaving 6 bases between them. This CDR3 spans 11 amino acids. Per germline, CDR1 LGHDT and CDR2 YNNKEL (reference sequence). DNA for the CDR3: TGTGCCAGCAGCCAGACGTGGACCCAGTACTTC. Its protein product is CASSQTWTQYF.

The genes are TRBV7-3 and TRBJ1-1; D uncertain. CDR1 SGHTA and CDR2 FQGTGA come from the germline V gene. V was pared by 2 bases and J by 0 bases, with 4 bases between. There are 13 residues in the CDR3. The CDR3 reads CASSLSVNTEAFF. CDR3 nucleotide sequence: TGTGCCAGCAGCTTATCAGTGAACACTGAAGCTTTCTTT.

V and J are TRBV5-4 and TRBJ2-3; 10 nucleotides line up with TRBD1. Germline CDR1 SGHNT, CDR2 YYREEE (reference sequence). Trimming at V came to 4 bases and at J to 2 bases, leaving 4 bases not matched to a gene. The length of the CDR3 is 15 residues. CDR3 DNA sequence: TGTGCCAGCAGCATAGGACAGGGGGACACAGATACGCAGTATTTT. Residues: CASSIGQGDTDTQYF.

This clone has only a few counts. The chain carries TRBV6-5 and TRBJ2-7; no definite D call. The CDR3 has 14 residues. Germline V gives CDR1 MNHEY, CDR2 SVGAGI. Trimming cost V 10 bases and J 4 bases, with 20 bases left between them. The CDR3 is CATATARTGYEQYV. The CDR3 nucleotides read TGTGCCACCGCAACGGCCCGGACGGGTTACGAGCAGTACGTC.